This T cell receptor beta chain was obtained from a study of blood T cell repertoires in COVID-19. For the study at large: The United States, Italy and Spain provided the acute and convalescent COVID-19 samples. T cells, B-cell-depleted T cells, or PBMCs supplied cDNA or gDNA.

Some clones are missing from TCRdb's copy, which holds only in-frame ones; the method was immunoSEQ multiplex PCR. The sample records 270,000 or so clones, less than 85% being singletons. The Seattle patients, enrolled during active infection, were followed longitudinally. Trimming at V came to 3 bases and at J to 1 base, leaving 7 bases not matched to a gene. The CDR3 contains 16 residues. Germline V gives CDR1 SGHTA, CDR2 FQGTGA. This receptor was identified in a human donor with COVID-19, enrolled during active disease. The donor label of this sample is uncertain. The V call is TRBV7-3, the J call TRBJ2-5; 8 nucleotides match TRBD2. The sample was peripheral blood. The CDR3 nucleotides read TGTGCCAGCAGCTTCGGCGCGGGAGGTCTCCAAGAGACCCAGTACTTC. This gives the protein CASSFGAGGLQETQYF.